Described below is a single TCR beta chain sequence and its context. This record belongs to a study of blood T cell repertoires in COVID-19. The overall study: Both acute and convalescent COVID-19 samples were obtained from the United States, Italy and Spain. PBMCs, B-cell-depleted T cells, or T cells were the source of the cDNA or gDNA that made up the material.

Source study methods: Amplified reference gene primers provided the basis for estimating nucleated cell counts. Data came from immunoSEQ multiplex PCR; TCRdb stores just in-frame clones and leaves some out. V, J and clone size are those of that table, while D and trimming were read from the DNA. The sample has about 220,000 clones, 80% to 85% seen once. The germline V gene has CDR1 PRHDT and CDR2 FYEKMQ (reference sequence). Trimming took 5 bases from V and 1 from J; bases not matched to a gene: 5. CDR3 length: 15 residues. Sequences were obtained from peripheral blood. The genes are TRBV13 and TRBJ2-3, with 8 bases identical to TRBD1. This receptor was taken from a woman between 25 and 40 years old who had recovered from COVID-19. CDR3 residues: CASSQRDRRTDTQYF. DNA of the CDR3: TGTGCCAGCAGCCAACGGGACAGGCGCACAGATACGCAGTATTTT.